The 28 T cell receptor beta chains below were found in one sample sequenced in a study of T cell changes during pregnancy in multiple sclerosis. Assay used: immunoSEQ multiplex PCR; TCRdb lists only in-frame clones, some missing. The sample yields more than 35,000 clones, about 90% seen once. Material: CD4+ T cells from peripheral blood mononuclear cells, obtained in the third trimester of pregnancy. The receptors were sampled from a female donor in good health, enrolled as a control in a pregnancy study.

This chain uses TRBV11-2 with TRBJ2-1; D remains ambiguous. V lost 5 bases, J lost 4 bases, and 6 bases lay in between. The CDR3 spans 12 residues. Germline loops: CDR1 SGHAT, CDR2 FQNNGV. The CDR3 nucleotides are TGTGCCAGCAGCGCCACTTACAATGAGCAGTTCTTC. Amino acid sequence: CASSATYNEQFF.

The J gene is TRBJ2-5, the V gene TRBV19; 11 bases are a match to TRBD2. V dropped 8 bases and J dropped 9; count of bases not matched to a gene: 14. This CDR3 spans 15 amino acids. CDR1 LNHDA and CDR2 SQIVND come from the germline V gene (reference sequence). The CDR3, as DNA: TGTGCCAGTCGAGACTTAGCGGGGGGGCCGGGGGCCCAGTACTTC. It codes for CASRDLAGGPGAQYF.

The CDR3 DNA reads as TGTGCCAGCAGCTTTGGGACAGGGGGGCGGAGTAATCAGCCCCAGCATTTT. Its protein product is CASSFGTGGRSNQPQHF. This chain uses TRBV7-8 with TRBJ1-5; 11 bases agree with TRBD1. The CDR3 contains 17 residues. The germline V gene encodes CDR1 SGHVS and CDR2 FQNEAQ. V lost 3 bases to trimming and J lost 4 bases; unmatched junction nucleotides: 8.

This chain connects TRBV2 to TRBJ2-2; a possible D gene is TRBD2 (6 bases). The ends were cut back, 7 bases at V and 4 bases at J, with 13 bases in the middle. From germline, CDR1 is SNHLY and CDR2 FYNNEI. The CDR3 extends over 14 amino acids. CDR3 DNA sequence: TGTGCCAGCACGGGGCGGGGAGGCACCGGGGAGCTGTTTTTT. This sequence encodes CASTGRGGTGELFF.

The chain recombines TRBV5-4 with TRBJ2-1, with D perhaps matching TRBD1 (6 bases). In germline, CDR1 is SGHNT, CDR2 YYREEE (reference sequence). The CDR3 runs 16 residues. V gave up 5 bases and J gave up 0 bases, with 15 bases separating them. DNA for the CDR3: TGTGCCAGCAGTTCGAACAGGGTCAGCTCCTACAATGAGCAGTTCTTC. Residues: CASSSNRVSSYNEQFF.

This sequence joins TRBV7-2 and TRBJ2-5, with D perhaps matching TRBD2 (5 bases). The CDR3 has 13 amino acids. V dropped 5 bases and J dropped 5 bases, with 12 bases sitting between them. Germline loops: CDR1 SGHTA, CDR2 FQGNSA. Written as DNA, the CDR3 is TGTGCCAGCAGCGCGACGACGGGGGAGACCCAGTACTTC. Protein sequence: CASSATTGETQYF.

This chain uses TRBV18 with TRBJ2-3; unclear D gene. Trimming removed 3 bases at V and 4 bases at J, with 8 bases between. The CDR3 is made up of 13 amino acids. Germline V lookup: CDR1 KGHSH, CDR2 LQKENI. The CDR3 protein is CASSPRSPDTQYF. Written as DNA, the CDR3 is TGTGCCAGCTCACCCCGGAGCCCAGATACGCAGTATTTT.

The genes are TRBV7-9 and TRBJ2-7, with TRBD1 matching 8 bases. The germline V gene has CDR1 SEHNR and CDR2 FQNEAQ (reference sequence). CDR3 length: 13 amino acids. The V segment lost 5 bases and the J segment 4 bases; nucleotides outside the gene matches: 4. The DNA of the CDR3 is TGTGCCAGCAGCGCAGGGGGCTTTTACGAGCAGTACTTC. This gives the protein CASSAGGFYEQYF.

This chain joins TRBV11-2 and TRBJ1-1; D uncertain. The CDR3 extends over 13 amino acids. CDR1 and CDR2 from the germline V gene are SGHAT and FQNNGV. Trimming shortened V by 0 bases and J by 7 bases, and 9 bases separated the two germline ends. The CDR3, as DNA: TGTGCCAGCAGCTTAGAGGTTGTACATGAAGCTTTCTTT. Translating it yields CASSLEVVHEAFF.

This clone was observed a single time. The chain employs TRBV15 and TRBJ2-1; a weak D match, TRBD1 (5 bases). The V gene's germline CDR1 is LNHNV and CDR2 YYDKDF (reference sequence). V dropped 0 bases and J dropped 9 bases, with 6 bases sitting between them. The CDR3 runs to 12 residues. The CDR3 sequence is CATSRDRGEQFF. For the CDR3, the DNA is TGTGCCACCAGCAGAGATAGGGGTGAGCAGTTCTTC. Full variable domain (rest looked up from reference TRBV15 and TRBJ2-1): DAMVIQNPRYQVTQFGKPVTLSCSQTLNHNVMYWYQQKSSQAPKLLFHYYDKDFNNEADTPDNFQSRRPNTSFCFLDIRSPGLGDTAMYLCATSRDRGEQFFGPGTRLTVL.

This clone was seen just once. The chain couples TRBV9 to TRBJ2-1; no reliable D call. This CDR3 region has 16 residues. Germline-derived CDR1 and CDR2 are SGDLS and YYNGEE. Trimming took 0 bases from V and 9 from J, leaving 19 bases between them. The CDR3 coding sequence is TGTGCCAGCAGCGTAGAGGCACAAGGCGGTAGAGGTGAGCAGTTCTTC. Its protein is CASSVEAQGGRGEQFF.

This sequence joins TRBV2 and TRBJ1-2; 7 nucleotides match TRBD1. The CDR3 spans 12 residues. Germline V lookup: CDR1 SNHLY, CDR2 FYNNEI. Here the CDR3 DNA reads TGTGTCACATCCGGGGACAGCTATGGCTACACCTTC. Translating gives CVTSGDSYGYTF.

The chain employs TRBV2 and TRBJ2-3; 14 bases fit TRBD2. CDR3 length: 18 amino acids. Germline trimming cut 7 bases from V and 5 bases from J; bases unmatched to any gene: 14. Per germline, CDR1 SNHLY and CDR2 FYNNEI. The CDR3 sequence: CASTGLTSGRAGIDTQYF. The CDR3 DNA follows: TGTGCCAGCACCGGATTGACTAGCGGGAGGGCCGGTATAGATACGCAGTATTTT.

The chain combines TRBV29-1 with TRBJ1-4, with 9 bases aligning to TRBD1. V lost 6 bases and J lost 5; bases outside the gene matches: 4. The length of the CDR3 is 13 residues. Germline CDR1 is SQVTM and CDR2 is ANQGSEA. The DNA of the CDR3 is TGCAGCGTGTCCGGGACAGGGAATGAAAAACTGTTTTTT. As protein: CSVSGTGNEKLFF.

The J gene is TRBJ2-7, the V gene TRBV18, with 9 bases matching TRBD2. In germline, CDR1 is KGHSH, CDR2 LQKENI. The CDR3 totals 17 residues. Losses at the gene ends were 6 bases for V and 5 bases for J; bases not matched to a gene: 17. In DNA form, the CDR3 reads TGTGCCAGCTCGCAACGGGGAGGGGCGGGGGGGCCTGACGAGCAGTACTTC. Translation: CASSQRGGAGGPDEQYF.

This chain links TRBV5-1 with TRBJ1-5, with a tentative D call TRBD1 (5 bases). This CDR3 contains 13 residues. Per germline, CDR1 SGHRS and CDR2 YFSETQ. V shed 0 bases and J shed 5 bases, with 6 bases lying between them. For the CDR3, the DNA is TGCGCCAGCAGCTTGGGGGGGGATCAGCCCCAGCATTTT. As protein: CASSLGGDQPQHF.

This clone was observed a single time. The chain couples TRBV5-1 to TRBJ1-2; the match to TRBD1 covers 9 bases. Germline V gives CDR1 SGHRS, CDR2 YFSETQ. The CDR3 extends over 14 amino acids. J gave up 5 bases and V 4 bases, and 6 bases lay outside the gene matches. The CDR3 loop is CASSLPDRGYGYTF. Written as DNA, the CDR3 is TGCGCCAGCAGCCTCCCGGACAGGGGTTATGGCTACACCTTC.

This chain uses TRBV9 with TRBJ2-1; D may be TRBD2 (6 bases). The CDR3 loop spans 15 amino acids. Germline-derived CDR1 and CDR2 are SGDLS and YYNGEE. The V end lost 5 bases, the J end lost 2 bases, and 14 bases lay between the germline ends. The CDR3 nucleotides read TGTGCCAGCAGTCCTCTAGCGCACGCCTACAATGAGCAGTTCTTC. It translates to CASSPLAHAYNEQFF.

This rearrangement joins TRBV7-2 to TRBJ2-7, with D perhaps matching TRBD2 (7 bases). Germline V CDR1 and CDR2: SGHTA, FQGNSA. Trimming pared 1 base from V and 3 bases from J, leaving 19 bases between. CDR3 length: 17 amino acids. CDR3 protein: CASSLGGGRGPGYEQYF. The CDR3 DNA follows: TGTGCCAGCAGCTTAGGGGGGGGACGGGGGCCGGGCTACGAGCAGTACTTC.

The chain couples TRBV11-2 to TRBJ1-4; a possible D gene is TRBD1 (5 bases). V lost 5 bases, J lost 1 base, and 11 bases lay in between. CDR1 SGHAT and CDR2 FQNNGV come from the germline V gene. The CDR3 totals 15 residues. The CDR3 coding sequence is TGTGCCAGCAGCGCAACAGGTTTAACTAATGAAAAACTGTTTTTT. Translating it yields CASSATGLTNEKLFF.

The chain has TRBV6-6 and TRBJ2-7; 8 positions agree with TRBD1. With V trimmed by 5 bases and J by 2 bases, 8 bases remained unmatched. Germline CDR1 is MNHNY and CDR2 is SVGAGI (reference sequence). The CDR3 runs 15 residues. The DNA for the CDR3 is TGTGCCAGCAGTCAATCCGGGACAGGCCCCTACGAGCAGTACTTC. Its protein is CASSQSGTGPYEQYF.

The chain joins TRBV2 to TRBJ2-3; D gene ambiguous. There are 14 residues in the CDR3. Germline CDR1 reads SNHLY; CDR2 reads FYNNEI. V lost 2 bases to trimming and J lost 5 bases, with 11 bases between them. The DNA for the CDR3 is TGTGCCAGCAGTGAAAGCAATGTCGGAGATACGCAGTATTTT. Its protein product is CASSESNVGDTQYF. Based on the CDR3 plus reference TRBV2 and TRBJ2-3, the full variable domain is EPEVTQTPSHQVTQMGQEVILRCVPISNHLYFYWYRQILGQKVEFLVSFYNNEISEKSEIFDDQFSVERPDGSNFTLKIRSTKLEDSAMYFCASSESNVGDTQYFGPGTRLTVL.

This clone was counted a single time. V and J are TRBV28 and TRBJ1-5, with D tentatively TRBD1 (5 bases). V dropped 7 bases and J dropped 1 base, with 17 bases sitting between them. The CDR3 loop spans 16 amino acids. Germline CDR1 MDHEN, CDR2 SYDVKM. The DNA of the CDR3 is TGTGCCAGCATTGATTGGGGGGTGGGGAGCAATCAGCCCCAGCATTTT. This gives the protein CASIDWGVGSNQPQHF.

Written as DNA, the CDR3 is TGTGCCAGCAGCTACCAGGGTTACGAGCAGTACTTC. Translated, it gives CASSYQGYEQYF. The chain links TRBV7-2 to TRBJ2-7; possibly TRBD1 for D (5 bases). Germline CDR1 reads SGHTA; CDR2 reads FQGNSA. V gave up 4 bases and J gave up 4 bases, with 8 bases separating them. The CDR3 loop spans 12 amino acids.

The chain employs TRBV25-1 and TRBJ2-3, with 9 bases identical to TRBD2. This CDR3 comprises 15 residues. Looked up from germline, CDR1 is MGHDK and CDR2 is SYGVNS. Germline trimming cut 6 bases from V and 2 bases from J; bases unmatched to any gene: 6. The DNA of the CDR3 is TGTGCCAGCAGCGTAGCGGGGGAGACCACAGATACGCAGTATTTT. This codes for CASSVAGETTDTQYF.

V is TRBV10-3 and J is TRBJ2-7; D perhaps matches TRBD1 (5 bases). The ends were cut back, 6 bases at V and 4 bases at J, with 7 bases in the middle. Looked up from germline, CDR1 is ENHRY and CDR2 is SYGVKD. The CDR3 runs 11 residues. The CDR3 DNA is TGTGCCATCAGCGACAGTTACGAGCAGTACTTC. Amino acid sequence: CAISDSYEQYF.

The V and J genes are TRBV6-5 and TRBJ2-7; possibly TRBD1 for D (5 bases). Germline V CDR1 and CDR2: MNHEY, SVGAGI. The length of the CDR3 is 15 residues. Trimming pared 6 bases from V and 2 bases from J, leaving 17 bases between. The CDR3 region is CASRIRRQGPYEQYF. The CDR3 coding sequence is TGTGCCAGCAGAATTCGTCGGCAGGGCCCCTACGAGCAGTACTTC.

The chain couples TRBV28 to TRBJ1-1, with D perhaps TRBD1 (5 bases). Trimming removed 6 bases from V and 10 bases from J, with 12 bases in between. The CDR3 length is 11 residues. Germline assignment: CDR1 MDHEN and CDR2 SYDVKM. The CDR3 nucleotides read TGTGCCAGCAGAGAGACCGGGGGAGCTTTCTTT. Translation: CASRETGGAFF.